This T cell receptor beta chain was documented in a study of T cells in Graves' hyperthyroidism and ophthalmopathy. Uncontrolled infection, other autoimmune disease, pregnancy or lactation excluded patients. Diagnoses were established using clinical symptoms, serum thyroxine and TRAb, thyroid ultrasound and orbital computed tomography. This clonotype was found many times. What it binds is not known. Trimming removed 6 bases from V and 0 bases from J; junction bases left unmatched: 11. The CDR3 runs 17 residues. Germline V gene data show CDR1 as SNHLY and CDR2 as FYNNEI. Whole-study results and caveats: Prediction of ophthalmopathy progression came a median around 7.1 months pre-onset. Most thyroid clonotypes expanded above 0.001 were also detected in blood.

TCR beta CDR3 regions were amplified from RNA. HTBI primers were employed in a first-round RT-PCR of the TCR CDR3. Each CDR3 protein is one row after TCRdb ran MiXCR on the multiplex PCR reads. This table holds roughly 350,000 distinct CDR3 sequences, approximately 14% found once. The chain couples TRBV2 to TRBJ1-5, with 7 bases lining up with TRBD1. This TCR derives from a woman in her twenties or thirties with Graves' hyperthyroidism. Sequenced input: blood. The CDR3 DNA reads as TGTGCCAGCAGAGCCACGGGACAGCTCTATAGCAATCAGCCCCAGCATTTT. This encodes CASRATGQLYSNQPQHF.